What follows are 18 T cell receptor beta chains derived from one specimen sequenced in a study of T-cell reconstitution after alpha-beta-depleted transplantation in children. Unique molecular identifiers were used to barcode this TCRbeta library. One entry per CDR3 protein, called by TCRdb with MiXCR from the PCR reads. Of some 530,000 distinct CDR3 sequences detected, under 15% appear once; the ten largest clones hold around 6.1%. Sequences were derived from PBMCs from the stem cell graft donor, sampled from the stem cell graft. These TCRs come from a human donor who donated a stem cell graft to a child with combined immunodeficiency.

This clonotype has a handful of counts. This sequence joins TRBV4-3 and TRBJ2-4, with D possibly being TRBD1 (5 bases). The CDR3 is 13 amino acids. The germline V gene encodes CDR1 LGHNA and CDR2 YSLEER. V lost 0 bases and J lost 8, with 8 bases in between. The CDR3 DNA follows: TGCGCCAGCAGCCAAGAAACAGGAGACATTCAGTACTTC. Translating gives CASSQETGDIQYF.

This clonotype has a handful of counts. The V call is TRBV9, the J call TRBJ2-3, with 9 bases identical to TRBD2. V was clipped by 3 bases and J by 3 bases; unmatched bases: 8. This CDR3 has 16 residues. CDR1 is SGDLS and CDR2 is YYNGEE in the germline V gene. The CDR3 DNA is TGTGCCAGCAGCGGTAGCGGGGGATGGGGGACAGATACGCAGTATTTT. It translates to CASSGSGGWGTDTQYF.

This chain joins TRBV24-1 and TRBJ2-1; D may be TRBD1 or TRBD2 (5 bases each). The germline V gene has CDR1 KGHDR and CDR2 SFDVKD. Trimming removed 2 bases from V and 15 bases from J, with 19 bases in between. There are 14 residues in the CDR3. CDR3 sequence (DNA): TGTGCCACCAGTGATTCCCCCGCCAGATCGAGGGGGTTCTTC. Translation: CATSDSPARSRGFF.

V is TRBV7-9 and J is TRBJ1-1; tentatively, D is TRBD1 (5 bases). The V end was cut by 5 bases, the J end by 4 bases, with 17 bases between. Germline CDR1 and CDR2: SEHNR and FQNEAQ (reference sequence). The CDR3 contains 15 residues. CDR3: CASSAFQGFSTEAFF. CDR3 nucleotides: TGTGCCAGCAGCGCATTCCAGGGTTTTAGCACTGAAGCTTTCTTT.

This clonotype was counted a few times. The CDR3 loop reads CSGAGGAGTGELFF. CDR3 nucleotides: TGCAGCGGAGCAGGGGGCGCAGGGACCGGGGAGCTGTTTTTT. The chain recombines TRBV29-1 with TRBJ2-2, with TRBD1 matching over 8 bases. With 7 bases clipped from V and 5 bases from J, the junction kept 9 bases outside the gene matches. The CDR3 is 14 residues long. The V gene's germline CDR1 is SQVTM and CDR2 ANQGSEA.

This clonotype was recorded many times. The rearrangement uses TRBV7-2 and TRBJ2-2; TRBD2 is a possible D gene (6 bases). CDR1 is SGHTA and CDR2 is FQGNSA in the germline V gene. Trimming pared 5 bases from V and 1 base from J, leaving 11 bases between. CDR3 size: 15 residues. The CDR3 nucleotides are TGTGCCAGCAGCCCCCGGGGAGGGAACACCGGGGAGCTGTTTTTT. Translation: CASSPRGGNTGELFF.

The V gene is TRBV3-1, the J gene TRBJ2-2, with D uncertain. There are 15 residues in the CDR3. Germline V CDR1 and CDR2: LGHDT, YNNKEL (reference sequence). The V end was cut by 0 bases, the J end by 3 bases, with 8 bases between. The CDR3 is CASSQEVRHTGELFF. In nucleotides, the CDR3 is TGTGCCAGCAGCCAAGAGGTCCGGCACACCGGGGAGCTGTTTTTT.

Here the CDR3 reads CASYRTTSGSLRETQYF. The CDR3 coding sequence is TGTGCCAGCTACCGTACGACTAGCGGGAGTTTGCGAGAGACCCAGTACTTC. The rearrangement joins TRBV9 to TRBJ2-5, with 12 bases lining up with TRBD2. V shed 7 bases, J shed 4 bases, and the junction held 14 bases outside the gene matches. CDR3 length equals 17 residues. CDR1 is SGDLS and CDR2 is YYNGEE in the germline V gene. Looking up the rest from reference TRBV9 and TRBJ2-5 gives the full variable domain: DSGVTQTPKHLITATGQRVTLRCSPRSGDLSVYWYQQSLDQGLQFLIQYYNGEERAKGNILERFSAQQFPDLHSELNLSSLELGDSALYFCASYRTTSGSLRETQYFGPGTRLLVL.

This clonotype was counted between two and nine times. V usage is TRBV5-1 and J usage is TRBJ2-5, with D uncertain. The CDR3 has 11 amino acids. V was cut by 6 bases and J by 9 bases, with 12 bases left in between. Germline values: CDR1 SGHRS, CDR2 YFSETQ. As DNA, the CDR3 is TGCGCCAGCACCCTGGGGATGTCCCAGTACTTC. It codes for CASTLGMSQYF.

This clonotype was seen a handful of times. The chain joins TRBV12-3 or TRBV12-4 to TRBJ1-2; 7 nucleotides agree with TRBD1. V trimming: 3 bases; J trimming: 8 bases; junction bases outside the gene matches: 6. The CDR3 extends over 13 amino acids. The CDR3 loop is CASSFTGAGGYTF. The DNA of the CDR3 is TGTGCCAGCAGTTTCACAGGGGCCGGCGGCTACACCTTC.

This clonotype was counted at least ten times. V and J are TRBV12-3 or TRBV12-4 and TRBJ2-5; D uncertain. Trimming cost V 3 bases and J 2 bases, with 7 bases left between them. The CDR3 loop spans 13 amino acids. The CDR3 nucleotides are TGTGCCAGCAGTTTGGGGAATCAAGAGACCCAGTACTTC. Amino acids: CASSLGNQETQYF.

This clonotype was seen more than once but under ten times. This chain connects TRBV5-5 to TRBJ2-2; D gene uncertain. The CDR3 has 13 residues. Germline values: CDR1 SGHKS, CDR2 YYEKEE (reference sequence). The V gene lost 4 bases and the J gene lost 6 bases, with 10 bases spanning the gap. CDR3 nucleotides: TGTGCCAGCAGCCTAGACATCCCCGGGGAGCTGTTTTTT. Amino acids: CASSLDIPGELFF.

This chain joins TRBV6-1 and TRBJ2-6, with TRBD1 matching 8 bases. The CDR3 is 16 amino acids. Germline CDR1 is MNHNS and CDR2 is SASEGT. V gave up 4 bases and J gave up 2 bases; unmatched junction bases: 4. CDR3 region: CASSAETGAGANVLTF. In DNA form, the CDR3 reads TGTGCCAGCAGTGCGGAGACAGGGGCTGGGGCCAACGTCCTGACTTTC.

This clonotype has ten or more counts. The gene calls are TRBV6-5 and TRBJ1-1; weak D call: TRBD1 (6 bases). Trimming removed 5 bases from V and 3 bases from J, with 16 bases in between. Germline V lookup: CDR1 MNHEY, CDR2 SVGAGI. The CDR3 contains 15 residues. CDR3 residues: CASSPPGQGYTEAFF. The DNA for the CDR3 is TGTGCCAGCAGTCCCCCGGGACAAGGGTACACTGAAGCTTTCTTT.

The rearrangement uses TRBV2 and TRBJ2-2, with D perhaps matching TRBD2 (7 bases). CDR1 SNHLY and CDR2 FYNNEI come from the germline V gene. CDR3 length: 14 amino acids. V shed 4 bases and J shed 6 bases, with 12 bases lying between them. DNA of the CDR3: TGTGCCAGCAGTGCACGGCGGGGGCCCGGGGAGCTGTTTTTT. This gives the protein CASSARRGPGELFF.

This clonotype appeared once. In nucleotides, the CDR3 is TGTGCCAGCAGCTTGGGGTATTCACATGGGGCTAACTATGGCTACACCTTC. It encodes CASSLGYSHGANYGYTF. This chain connects TRBV7-8 to TRBJ1-2; D ambiguous. The ends were cut back, 3 bases at V and 0 bases at J, with 17 bases in the middle. CDR3 length equals 17 residues. CDR1 is SGHVS and CDR2 is FQNEAQ in the germline V gene.

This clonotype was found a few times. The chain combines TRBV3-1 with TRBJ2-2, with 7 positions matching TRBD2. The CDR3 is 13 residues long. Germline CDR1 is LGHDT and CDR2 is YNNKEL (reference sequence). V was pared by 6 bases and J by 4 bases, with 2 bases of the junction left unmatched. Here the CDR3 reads CASRRLATGELFF. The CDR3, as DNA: TGTGCCAGCAGACGACTAGCCACCGGGGAGCTGTTTTTT.

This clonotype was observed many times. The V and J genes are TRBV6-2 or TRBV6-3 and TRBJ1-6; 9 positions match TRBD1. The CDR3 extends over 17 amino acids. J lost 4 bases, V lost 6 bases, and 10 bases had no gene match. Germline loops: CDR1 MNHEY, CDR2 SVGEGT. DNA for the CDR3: TGTGCCAGCAGCCGAATGACAGGGGGTGATTATAATTCACCCCTCCACTTT. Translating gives CASSRMTGGDYNSPLHF.